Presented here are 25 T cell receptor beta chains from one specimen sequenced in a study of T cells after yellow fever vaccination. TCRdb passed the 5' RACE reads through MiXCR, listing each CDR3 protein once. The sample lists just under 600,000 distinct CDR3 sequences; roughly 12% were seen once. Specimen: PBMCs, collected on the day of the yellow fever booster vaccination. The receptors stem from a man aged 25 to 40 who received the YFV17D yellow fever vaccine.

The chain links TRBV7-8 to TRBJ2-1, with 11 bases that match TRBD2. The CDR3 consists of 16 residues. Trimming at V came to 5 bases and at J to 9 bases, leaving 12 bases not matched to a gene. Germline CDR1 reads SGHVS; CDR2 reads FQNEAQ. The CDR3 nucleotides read TGTGCCAGCAGCACCCAACTAGCGGGAGTAAGGGGTGAGCAGTTCTTC. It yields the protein CASSTQLAGVRGEQFF.

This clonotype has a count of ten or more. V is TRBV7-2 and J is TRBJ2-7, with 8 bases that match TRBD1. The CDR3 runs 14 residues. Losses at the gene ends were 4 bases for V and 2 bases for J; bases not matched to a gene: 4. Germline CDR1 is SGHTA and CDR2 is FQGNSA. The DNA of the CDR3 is TGTGCCAGCAGCTGGGGACAGGTAGCCTACGAGCAGTACTTC. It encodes CASSWGQVAYEQYF.

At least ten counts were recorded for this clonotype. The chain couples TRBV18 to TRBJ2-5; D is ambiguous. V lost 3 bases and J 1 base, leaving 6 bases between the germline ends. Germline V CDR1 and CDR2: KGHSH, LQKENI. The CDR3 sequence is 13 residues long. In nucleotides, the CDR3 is TGTGCCAGCTCACCTACTCTCCAAGAGACCCAGTACTTC. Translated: CASSPTLQETQYF.

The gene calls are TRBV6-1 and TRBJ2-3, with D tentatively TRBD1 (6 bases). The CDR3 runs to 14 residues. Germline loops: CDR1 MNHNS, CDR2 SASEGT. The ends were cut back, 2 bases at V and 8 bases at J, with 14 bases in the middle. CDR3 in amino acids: CASSETIGGVTQYF. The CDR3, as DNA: TGTGCCAGCAGTGAAACGATAGGGGGTGTTACGCAGTATTTT.

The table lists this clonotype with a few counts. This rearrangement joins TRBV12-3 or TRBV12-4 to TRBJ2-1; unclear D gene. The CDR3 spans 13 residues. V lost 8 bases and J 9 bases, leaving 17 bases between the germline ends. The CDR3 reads CASRPLGKGEQFF. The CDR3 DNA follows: TGTGCCAGCCGACCCCTTGGGAAGGGTGAGCAGTTCTTC.

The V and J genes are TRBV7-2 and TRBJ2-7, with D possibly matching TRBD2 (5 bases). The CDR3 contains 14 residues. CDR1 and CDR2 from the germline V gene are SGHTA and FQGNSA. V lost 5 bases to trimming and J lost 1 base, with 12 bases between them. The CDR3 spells CASSANRGSYEQYF. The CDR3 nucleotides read TGTGCCAGCAGCGCTAACCGGGGATCCTACGAGCAGTACTTC.

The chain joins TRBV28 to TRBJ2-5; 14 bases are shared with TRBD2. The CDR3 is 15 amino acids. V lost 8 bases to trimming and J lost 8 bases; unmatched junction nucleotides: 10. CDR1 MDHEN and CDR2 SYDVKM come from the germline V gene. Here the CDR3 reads CASGPPGTSGRTQYF. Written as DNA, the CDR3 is TGTGCCAGCGGCCCCCCAGGGACTAGCGGGAGAACCCAGTACTTC.

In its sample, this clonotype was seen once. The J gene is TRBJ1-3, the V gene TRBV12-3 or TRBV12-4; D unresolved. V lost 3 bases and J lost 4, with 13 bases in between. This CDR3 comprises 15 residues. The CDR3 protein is CASSLQAAVGNTIYF. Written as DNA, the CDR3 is TGTGCCAGCAGTTTGCAAGCGGCCGTAGGAAACACCATATATTTT.

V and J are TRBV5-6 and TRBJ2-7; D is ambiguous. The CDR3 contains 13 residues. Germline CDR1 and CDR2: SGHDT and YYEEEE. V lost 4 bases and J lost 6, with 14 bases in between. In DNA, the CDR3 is TGTGCCAGCAGCCCCGATTCCTCCCTCGAGCAGTACTTC. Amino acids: CASSPDSSLEQYF.

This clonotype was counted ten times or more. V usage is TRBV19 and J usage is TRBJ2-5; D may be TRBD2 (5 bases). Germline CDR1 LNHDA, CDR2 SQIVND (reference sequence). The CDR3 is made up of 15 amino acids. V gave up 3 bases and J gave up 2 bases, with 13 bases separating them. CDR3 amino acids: CASSIFGREQETQYF. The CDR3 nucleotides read TGTGCCAGTAGTATTTTCGGACGGGAACAAGAGACCCAGTACTTC.

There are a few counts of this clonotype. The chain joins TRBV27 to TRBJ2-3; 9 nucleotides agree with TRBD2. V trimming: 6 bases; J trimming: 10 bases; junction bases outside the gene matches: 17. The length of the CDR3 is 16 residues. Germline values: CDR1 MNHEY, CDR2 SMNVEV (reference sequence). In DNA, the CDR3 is TGTGCCAGCAGAACGACTAGCGGAAGCCTCGGGGTGCCGCAGTATTTT. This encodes CASRTTSGSLGVPQYF.

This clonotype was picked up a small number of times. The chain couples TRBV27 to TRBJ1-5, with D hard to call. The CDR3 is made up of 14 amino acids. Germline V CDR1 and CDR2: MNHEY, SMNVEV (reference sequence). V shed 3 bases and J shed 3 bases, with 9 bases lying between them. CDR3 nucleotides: TGTGCCAGCAGTTTGATGGGCACCAATCAGCCCCAGCATTTT. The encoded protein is CASSLMGTNQPQHF.

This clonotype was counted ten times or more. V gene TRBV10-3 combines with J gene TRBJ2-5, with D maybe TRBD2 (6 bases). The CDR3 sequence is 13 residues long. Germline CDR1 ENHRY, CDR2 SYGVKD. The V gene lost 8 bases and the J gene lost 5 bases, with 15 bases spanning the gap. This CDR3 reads CAIGGLDLETQYF. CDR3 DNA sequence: TGTGCCATCGGGGGACTCGATCTTGAGACCCAGTACTTC.

CDR3 region: CASSQGNRGRPWTQYF. CDR3 coding DNA: TGTGCCAGCAGCCAAGGGAACCGAGGACGCCCGTGGACCCAGTACTTC. The V gene is TRBV3-1, the J gene TRBJ2-5; D ambiguous. Trimming pared 1 base from V and 7 bases from J, leaving 19 bases between. Germline V CDR1 and CDR2: LGHDT, YNNKEL (reference sequence). The CDR3 is made up of 16 amino acids.

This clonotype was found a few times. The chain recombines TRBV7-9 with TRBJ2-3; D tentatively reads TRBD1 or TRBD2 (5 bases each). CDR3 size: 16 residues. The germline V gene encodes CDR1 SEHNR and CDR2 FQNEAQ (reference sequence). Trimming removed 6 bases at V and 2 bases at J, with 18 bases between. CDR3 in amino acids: CASRRHRFGVTDTQYF. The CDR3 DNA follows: TGTGCCAGCAGACGACACAGGTTCGGGGTCACAGATACGCAGTATTTT.

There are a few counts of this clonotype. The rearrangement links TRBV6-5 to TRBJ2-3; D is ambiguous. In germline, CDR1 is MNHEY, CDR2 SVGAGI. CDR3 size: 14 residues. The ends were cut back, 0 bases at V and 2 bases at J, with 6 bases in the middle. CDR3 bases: TGTGCCAGCAGTTACTCCCCTAACACAGATACGCAGTATTTT. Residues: CASSYSPNTDTQYF.

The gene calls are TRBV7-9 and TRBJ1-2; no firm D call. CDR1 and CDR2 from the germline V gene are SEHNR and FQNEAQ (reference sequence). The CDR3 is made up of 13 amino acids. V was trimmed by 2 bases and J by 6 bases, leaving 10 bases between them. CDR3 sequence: CASSLYLANGYTF. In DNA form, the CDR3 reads TGTGCCAGCAGCTTATACTTAGCCAATGGCTACACCTTC.

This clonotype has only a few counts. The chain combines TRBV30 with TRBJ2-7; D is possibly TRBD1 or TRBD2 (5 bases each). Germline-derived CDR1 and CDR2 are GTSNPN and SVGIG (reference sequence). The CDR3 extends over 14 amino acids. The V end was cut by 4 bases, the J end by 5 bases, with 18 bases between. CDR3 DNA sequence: TGTGCCTGGACGTCTTCCACGGGGCTCCACGAGCAGTACTTC. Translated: CAWTSSTGLHEQYF.

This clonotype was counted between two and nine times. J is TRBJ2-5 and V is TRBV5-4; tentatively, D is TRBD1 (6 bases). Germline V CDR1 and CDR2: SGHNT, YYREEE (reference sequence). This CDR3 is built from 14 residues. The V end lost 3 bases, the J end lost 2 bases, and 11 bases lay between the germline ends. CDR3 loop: CASSSRDIQETQYF. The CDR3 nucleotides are TGTGCCAGCAGCTCGAGGGACATTCAAGAGACCCAGTACTTC. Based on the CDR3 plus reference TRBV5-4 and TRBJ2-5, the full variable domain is ETGVTQSPTHLIKTRGQQVTLRCSSQSGHNTVSWYQQALGQGPQFIFQYYREEENGRGNFPPRFSGLQFPNYSSELNVNALELDDSALYLCASSSRDIQETQYFGPGTRLLVL.

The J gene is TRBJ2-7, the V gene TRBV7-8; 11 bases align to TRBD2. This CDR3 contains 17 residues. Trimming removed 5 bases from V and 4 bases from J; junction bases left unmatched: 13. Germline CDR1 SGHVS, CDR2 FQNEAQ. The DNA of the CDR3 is TGTGCCAGCAGCCCCAACCCAACTAGCGGGAGTAGATACGAGCAGTACTTC. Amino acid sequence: CASSPNPTSGSRYEQYF.

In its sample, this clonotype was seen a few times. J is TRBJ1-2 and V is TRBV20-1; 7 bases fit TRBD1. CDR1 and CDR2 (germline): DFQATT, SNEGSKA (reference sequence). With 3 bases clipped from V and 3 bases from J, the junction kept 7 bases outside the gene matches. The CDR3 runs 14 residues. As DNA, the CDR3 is TGCAGTGCTAGTTACCCCGGACAGGACTATGGCTACACCTTC. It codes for CSASYPGQDYGYTF.

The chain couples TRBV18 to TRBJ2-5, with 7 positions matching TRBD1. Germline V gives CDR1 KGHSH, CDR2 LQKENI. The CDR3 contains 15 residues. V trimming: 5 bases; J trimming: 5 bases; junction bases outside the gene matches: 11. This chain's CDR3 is CASSARQGPEETQYF. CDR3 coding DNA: TGTGCCAGCTCAGCCAGACAGGGTCCGGAGGAGACCCAGTACTTC.

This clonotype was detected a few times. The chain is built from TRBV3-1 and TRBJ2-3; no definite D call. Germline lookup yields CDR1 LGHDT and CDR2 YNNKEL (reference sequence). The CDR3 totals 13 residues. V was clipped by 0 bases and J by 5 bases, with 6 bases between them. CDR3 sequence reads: CASSQELGDTQYF. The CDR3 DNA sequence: TGTGCCAGCAGCCAAGAGCTGGGAGATACGCAGTATTTT.

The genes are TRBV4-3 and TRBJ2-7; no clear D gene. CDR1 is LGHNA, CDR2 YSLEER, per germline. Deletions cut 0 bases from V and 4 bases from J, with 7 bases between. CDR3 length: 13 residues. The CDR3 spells CASSQETSYEQYF. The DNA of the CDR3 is TGCGCCAGCAGCCAAGAAACGTCTTACGAGCAGTACTTC.

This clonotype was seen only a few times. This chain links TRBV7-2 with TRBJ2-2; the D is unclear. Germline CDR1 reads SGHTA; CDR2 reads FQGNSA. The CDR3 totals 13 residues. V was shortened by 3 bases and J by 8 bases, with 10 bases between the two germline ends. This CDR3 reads CASSLTPIGELFF. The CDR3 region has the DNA TGTGCCAGCAGCTTGACCCCTATAGGGGAGCTGTTTTTT.